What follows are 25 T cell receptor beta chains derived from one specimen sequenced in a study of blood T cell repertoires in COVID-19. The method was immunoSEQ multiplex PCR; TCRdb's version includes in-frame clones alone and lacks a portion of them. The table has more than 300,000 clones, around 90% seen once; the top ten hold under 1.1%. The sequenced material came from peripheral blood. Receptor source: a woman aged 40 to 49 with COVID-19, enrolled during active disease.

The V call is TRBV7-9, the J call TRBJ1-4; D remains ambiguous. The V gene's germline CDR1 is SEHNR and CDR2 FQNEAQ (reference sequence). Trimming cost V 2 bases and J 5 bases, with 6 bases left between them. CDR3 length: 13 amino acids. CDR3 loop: CASSLNGNEKLFF. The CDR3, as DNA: TGTGCCAGCAGCTTAAACGGGAATGAAAAACTGTTTTTT. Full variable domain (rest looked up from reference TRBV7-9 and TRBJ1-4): DTGVSQNPRHKITKRGQNVTFRCDPISEHNRLYWYRQTLGQGPEFLTYFQNEAQLEKSRLLSDRFSAERPKGSFSTLEIQRTEQGDSAMYLCASSLNGNEKLFFGSGTQLSVL.

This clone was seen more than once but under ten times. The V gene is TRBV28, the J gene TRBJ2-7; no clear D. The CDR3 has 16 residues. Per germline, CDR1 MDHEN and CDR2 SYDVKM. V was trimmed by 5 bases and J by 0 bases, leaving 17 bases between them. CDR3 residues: CASSPRMTRSSYEQYF. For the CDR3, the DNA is TGTGCCAGCAGTCCGAGGATGACCCGGAGCTCCTACGAGCAGTACTTC.

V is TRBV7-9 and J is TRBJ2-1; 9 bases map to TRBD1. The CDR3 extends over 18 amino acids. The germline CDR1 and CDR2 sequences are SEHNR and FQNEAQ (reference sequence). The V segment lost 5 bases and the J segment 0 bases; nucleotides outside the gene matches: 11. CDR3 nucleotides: TGTGCCAGCAGCCCAACATACAGGGGGCTCAGCTCCTACAATGAGCAGTTCTTC. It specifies CASSPTYRGLSSYNEQFF.

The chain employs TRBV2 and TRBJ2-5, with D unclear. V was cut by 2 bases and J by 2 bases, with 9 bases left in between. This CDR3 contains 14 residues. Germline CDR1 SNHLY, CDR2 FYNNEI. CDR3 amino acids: CASSELTAQETQYF. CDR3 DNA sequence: TGTGCCAGCAGTGAACTAACAGCACAAGAGACCCAGTACTTC.

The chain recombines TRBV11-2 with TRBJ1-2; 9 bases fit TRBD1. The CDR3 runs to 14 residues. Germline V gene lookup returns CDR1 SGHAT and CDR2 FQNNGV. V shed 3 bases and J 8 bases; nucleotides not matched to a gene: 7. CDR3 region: CASSFRTGEGGYTF. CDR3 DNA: TGTGCCAGCAGCTTCCGGACAGGGGAAGGAGGCTACACCTTC.

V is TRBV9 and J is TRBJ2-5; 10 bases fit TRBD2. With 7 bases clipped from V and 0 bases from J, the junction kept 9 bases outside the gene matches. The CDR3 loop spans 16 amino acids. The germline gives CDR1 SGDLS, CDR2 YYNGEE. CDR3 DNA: TGTGCCAGCGGCGAAGCGGGGGGGTCGTACCAAGAGACCCAGTACTTC. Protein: CASGEAGGSYQETQYF.

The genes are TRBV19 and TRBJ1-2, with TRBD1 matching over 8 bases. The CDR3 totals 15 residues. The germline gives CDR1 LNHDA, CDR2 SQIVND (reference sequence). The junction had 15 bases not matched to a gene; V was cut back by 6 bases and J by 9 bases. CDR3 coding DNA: TGTGCCAGTAGCTACCTCACGACAGGGGAGTTAAGCTACACCTTC. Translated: CASSYLTTGELSYTF.

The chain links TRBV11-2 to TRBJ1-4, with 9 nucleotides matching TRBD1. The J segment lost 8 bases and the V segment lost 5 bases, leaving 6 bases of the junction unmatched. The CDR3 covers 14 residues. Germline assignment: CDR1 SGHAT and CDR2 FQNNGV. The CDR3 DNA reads TGTGCCAGCAGCCCGACAGGGGGGAAAGAAAAACTGTTTTTT. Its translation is CASSPTGGKEKLFF.

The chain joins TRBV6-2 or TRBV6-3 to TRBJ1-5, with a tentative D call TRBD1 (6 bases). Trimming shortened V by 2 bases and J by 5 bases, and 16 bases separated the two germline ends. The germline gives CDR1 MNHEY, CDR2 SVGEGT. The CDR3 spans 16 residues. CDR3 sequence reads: CASSYNPREGDQPQHF. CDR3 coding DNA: TGTGCCAGCAGTTACAACCCGAGGGAGGGGGATCAGCCCCAGCATTTT.

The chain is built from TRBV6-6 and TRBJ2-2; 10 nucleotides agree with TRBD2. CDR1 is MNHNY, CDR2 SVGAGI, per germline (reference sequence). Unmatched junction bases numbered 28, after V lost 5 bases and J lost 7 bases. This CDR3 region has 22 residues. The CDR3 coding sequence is TGTGCCAGCAGTCCTCCCACCTGGGGGCGTGAAGTACTAGCGGGGAAGAGCGGGGAGCTGTTTTTT. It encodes CASSPPTWGREVLAGKSGELFF.

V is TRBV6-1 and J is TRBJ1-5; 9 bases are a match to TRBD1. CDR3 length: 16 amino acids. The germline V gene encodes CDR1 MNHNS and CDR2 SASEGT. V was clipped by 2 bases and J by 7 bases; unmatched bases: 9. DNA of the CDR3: TGTGCCAGCAGTGAAACCCCGGGACAGGGAAGCCAGCCCCAGCATTTT. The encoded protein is CASSETPGQGSQPQHF.

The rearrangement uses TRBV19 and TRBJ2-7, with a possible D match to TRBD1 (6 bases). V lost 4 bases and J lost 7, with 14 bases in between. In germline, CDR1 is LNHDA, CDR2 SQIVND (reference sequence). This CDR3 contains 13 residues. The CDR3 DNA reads TGTGCCAGTAGTAGCCGGGACATCGGGGAGCAGTACTTC. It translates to CASSSRDIGEQYF.

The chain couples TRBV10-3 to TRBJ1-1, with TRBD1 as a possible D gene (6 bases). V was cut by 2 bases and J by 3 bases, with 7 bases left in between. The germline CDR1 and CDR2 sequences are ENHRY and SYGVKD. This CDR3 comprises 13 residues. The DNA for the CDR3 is TGTGCCATCAGTGAGACAGGGTACACTGAAGCTTTCTTT. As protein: CAISETGYTEAFF.

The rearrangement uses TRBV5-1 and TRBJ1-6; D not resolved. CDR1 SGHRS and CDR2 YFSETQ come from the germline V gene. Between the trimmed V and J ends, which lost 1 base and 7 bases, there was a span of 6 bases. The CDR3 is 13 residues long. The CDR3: CASSLNWNSPLHF. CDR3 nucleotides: TGCGCCAGCAGCTTGAACTGGAATTCACCCCTCCACTTT.

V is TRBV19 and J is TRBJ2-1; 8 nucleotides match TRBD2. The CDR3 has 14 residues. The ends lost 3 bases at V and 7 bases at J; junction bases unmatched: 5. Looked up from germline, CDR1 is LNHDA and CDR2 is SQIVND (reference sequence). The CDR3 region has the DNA TGTGCCAGTAGTATCCGTCTAGCGGGTAATGAGCAGTTCTTC. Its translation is CASSIRLAGNEQFF.

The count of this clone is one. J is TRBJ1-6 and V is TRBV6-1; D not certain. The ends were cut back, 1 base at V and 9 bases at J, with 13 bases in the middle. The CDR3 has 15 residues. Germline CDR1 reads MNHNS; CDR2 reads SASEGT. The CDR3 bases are TGTGCCAGCAGTGAAGGGAGGACCCTCATTTCACCCCTCCACTTT. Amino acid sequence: CASSEGRTLISPLHF.

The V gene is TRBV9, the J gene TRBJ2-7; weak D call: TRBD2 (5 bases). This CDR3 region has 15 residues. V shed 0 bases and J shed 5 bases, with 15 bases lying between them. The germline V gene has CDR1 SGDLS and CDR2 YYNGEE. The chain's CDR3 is CASSVAERPGNEQYF. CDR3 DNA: TGTGCCAGCAGCGTAGCAGAGCGGCCTGGCAACGAGCAGTACTTC.

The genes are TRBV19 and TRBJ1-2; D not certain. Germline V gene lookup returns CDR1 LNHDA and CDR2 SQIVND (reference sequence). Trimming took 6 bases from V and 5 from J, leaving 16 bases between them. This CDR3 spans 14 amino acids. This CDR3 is CASSQIGGLYGYTF. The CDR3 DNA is TGTGCCAGTAGCCAAATAGGCGGACTATATGGCTACACCTTC.

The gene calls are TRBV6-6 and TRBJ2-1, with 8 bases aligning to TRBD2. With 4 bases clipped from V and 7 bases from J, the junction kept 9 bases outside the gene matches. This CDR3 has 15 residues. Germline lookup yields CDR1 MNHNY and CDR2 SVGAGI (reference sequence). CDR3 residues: CASSSGRGGMNEQFF. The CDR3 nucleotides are TGTGCCAGCAGTTCCGGGAGGGGAGGGATGAATGAGCAGTTCTTC.

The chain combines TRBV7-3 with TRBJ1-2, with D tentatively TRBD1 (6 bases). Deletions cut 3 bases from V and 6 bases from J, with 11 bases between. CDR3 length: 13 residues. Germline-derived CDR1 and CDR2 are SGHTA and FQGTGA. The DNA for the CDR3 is TGTGCCAGCAGCTTTCCAGGGGAAGATGGCTACACCTTC. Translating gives CASSFPGEDGYTF.

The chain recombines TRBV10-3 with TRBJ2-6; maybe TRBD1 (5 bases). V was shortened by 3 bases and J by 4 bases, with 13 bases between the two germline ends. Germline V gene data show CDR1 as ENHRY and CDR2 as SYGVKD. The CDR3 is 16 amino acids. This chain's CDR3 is CAISDGGAGGANVLTF. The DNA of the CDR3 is TGTGCCATCAGTGATGGTGGGGCAGGGGGGGCCAACGTCCTGACTTTC.

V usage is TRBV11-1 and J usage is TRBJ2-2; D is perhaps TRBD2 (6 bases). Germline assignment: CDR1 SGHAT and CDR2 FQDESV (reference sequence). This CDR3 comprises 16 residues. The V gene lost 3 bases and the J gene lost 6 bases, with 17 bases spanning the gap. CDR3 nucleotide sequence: TGTGCCAGCAGCTTTGACTCCTTTCGCGGGGCCGGGGAGCTGTTTTTT. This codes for CASSFDSFRGAGELFF. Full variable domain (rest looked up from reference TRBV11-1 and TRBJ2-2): EAEVAQSPRYKITEKSQAVAFWCDPISGHATLYWYRQILGQGPELLVQFQDESVVDDSQLPKDRFSAERLKGVDSTLKIQPAELGDSAMYLCASSFDSFRGAGELFFGEGSRLTVL.

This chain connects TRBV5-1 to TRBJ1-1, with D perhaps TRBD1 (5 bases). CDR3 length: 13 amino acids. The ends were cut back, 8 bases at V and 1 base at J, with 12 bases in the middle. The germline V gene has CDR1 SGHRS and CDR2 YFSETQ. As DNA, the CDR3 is TGCGCCAGTAAACAGGTGTCGAACACTGAAGCTTTCTTT. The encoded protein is CASKQVSNTEAFF. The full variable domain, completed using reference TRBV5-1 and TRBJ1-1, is KAGVTQTPRYLIKTRGQQVTLSCSPISGHRSVSWYQQTPGQGLQFLFEYFSETQRNKGNFPGRFSGRQFSNSRSEMNVSTLELGDSALYLCASKQVSNTEAFFGQGTRLTVV.

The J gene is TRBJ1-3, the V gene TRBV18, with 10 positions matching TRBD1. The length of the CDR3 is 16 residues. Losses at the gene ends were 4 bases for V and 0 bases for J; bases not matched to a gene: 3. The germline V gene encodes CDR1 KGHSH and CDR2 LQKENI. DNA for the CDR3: TGTGCCAGCTCACGGGGACAGGGGAACTCTGGAAACACCATATATTTT. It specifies CASSRGQGNSGNTIYF.

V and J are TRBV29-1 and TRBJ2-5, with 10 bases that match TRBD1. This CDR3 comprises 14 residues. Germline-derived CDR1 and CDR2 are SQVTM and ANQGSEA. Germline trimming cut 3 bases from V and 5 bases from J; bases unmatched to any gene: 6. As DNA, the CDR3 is TGCAGCGTTGAGAGGGACAGGGGAGGGGAGACCCAGTACTTC. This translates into CSVERDRGGETQYF.